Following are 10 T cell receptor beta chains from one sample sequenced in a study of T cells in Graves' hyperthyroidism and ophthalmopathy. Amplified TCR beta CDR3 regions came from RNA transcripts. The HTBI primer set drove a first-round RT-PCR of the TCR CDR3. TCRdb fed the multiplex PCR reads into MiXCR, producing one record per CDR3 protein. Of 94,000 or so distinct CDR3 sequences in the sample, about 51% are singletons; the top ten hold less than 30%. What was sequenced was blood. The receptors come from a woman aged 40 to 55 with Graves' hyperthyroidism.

CDR3 sequence (DNA): TGTGCCAGCAGTTCTGAAGGCAGGCCCACCGGGGAGCTGTTTTTT. Amino acid sequence: CASSSEGRPTGELFF. The rearrangement uses TRBV2 and TRBJ2-2; D remains unclear. Germline V gene lookup returns CDR1 SNHLY and CDR2 FYNNEI. There are 15 residues in the CDR3. With 5 bases removed from V and 4 bases from J, the gap between germline ends came to 14 bases.

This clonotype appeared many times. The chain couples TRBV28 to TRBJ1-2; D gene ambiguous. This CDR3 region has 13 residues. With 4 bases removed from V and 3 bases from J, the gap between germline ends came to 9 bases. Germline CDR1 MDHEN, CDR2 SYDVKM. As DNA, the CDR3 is TGTGCCAGCAGTTACGGCACTCACTATGGCTACACCTTC. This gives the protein CASSYGTHYGYTF.

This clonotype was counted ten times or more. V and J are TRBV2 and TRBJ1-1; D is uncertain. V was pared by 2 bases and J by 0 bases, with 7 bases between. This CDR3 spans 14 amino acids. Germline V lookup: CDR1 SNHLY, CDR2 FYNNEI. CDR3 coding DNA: TGTGCCAGCAGTGAAACTGTTATGAACACTGAAGCTTTCTTT. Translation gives CASSETVMNTEAFF.

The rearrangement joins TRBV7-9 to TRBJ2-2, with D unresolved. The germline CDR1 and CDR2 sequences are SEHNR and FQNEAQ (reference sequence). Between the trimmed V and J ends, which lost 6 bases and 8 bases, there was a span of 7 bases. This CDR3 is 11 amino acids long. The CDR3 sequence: CASSLQGELFF. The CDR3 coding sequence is TGTGCCAGCAGTCTGCAGGGGGAGCTGTTTTTT.

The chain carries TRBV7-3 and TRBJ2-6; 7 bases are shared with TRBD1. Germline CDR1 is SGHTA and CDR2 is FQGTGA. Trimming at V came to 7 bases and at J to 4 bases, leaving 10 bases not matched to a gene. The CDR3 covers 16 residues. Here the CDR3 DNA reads TGTGCCAGCACCGACAGGGTTAGCACCGGGGCCAACGTCCTGACTTTC. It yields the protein CASTDRVSTGANVLTF. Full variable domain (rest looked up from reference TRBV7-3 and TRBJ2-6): GAGVSQTPSNKVTEKGKYVELRCDPISGHTALYWYRQSLGQGPEFLIYFQGTGAADDSGLPNDRFFAVRPEGSVSTLKIQRTERGDSAVYLCASTDRVSTGANVLTFGAGSRLTVL.

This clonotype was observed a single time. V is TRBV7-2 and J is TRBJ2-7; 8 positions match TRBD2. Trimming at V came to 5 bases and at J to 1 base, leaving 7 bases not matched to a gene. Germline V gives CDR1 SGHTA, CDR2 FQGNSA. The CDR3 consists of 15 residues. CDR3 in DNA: TGTGCCAGCAGCCCCCAAAGCGGGAGATCCTACGAGCAGTACTTC. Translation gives CASSPQSGRSYEQYF.

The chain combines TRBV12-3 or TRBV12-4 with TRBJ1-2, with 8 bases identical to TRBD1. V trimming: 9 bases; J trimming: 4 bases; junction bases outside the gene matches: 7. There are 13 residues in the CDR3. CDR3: CASGDRNFYGYTF. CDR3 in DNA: TGTGCCAGTGGGGACAGGAACTTCTATGGCTACACCTTC.

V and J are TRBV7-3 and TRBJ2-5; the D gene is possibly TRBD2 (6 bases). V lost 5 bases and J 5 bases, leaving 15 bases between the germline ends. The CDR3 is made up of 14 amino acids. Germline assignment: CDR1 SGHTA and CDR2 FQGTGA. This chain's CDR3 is CASSLLSGAETQYF. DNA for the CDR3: TGTGCCAGCAGCCTCCTCTCGGGAGCGGAGACCCAGTACTTC.

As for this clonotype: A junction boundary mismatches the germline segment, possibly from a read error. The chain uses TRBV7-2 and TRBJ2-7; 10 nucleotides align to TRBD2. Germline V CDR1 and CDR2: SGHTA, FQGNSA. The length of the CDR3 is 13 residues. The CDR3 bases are TGTGCCAGCAGCCTAGCGGGAGCCAGGAAGCAGTGCTTT. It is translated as CASSLAGARKQCF.

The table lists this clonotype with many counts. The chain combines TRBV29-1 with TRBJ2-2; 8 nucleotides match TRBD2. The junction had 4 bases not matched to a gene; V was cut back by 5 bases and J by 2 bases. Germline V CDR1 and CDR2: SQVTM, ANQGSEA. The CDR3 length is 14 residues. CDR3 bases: TGCAGCGTTCGTAGCGGGACTAACACCGGGGAGCTGTTTTTT. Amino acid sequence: CSVRSGTNTGELFF.